This T cell receptor (beta chain) originates from a study of T cell responses to AZD1222 COVID-19 vaccine. With regard to this clone: Antigen specificity is unknown.

Generated by immunoSEQ multiplex PCR, the TCRdb table keeps only in-frame clones and is missing some. The sample consists of roughly 85,000 clones, 90% of them appearing once. Whole-study results and caveats: Just six people given AZD1222 tested seropositive at baseline. In a largely white British group with more females than males, clonal diversity was possibly underestimated. Unmutated variant regions reportedly attract nearly half of all spike-specific TCRs.

Trimming removed 0 bases from V and 0 bases from J, with 16 bases in between. This CDR3 is 18 amino acids long. The V gene's germline CDR1 is SGHTS and CDR2 YDEGEE. The source was peripheral blood, collected 28 days after the second AZD1222 dose. The chain couples TRBV5-8 to TRBJ2-1, with D perhaps TRBD2 (6 bases). This receptor was identified in an adult who received the AZD1222 COVID-19 vaccine. The CDR3 here is CASSLVVSWGLSYNEQFF. CDR3 sequence (DNA): TGTGCCAGCAGCTTGGTTGTTTCTTGGGGACTCTCCTACAATGAGCAGTTCTTC.